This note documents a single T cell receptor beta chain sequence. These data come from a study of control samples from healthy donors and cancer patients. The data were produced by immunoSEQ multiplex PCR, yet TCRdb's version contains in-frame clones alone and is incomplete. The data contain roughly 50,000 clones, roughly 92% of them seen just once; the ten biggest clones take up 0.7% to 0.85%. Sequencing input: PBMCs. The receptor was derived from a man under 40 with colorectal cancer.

CDR3 in DNA: TGTGCCAGCAGAGCTTGGGGGGGCGAAGCTTTCTTT. Its protein is CASRAWGGEAFF. The J gene is TRBJ1-1, the V gene TRBV5-6, with D possibly TRBD1 on 6 matching bases. This CDR3 contains 12 residues. V lost 5 bases and J lost 8, with 13 bases in between. Germline CDR1 and CDR2: SGHDT and YYEEEE.